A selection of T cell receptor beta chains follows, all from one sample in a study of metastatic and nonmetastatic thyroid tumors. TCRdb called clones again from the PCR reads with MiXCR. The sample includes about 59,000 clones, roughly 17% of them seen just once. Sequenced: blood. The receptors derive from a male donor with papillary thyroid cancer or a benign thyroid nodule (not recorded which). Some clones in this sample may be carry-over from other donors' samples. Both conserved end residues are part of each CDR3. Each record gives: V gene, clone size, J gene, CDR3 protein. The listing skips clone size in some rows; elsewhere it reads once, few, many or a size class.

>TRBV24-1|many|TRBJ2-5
CATSLGQGLLGETQYF
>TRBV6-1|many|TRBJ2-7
CASSEAPSAGLEQYF
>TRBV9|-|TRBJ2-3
CTSSAAGGLTDTQYF
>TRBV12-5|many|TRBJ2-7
CASGLVTRDSSYEQYF
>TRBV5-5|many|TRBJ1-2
CASSFNRESGGYTF
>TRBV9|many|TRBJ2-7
CASSGNSYEQYF
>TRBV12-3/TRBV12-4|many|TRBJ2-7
CASSLVLAEYEQYF
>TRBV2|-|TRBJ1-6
CASSEAGISYNSPLHF
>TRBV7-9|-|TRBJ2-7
CASSFDSYEQYF
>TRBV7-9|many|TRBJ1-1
CASSLGQAFSGAFF
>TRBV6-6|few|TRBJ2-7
CASSYKPLGGYEQYF
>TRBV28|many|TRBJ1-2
CASSLSGRGYGYTF
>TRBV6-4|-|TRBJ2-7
CASRRTGGAYEQYF
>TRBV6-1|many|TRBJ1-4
CASSPFTGGNEKLFF
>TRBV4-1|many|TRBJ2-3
CASSQQGLSDTQYF
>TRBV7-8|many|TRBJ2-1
CASSLDTSGGNEQFF
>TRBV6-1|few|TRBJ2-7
CASGGRDSPHEQYF